Sequencing of this TCR beta chain was carried out in a study of T cell repertoires in cytomegalovirus infection. TCRdb reanalysed the reads using MiXCR and keeps one entry per CDR3 protein. This sample has 250,000 to 300,000 distinct CDR3 sequences; over 15% occur once, and the top ten carry approximately 51%. This clonotype was sampled from a human donor in good health (CMV status not recorded). Some clones in this sample may be carry-over from other donors' samples. Sequenced material: CD8+ T cells from PBMCs.

CDR3 loop: CSVALGYEQYF. Written as DNA, the CDR3 is TGCAGCGTTGCTCTTGGCTACGAGCAGTACTTC. The chain is built from TRBV29-1 and TRBJ2-7; D remains ambiguous. Trimming stripped 4 bases from V and 3 bases from J, with 7 bases between. The CDR3 consists of 11 residues. Germline V gene data show CDR1 as SQVTM and CDR2 as ANQGSEA.